This entry describes one TCR beta chain. The protocol was immunoSEQ multiplex PCR, while the TCRdb copy is restricted to in-frame clones and leaves out a portion. The profile shows roughly 96,000 clones, about 81% of them singletons. The sample originates from a study of blood T cell repertoires in COVID-19. Looking at the study overall: Acute-phase and convalescent COVID-19 samples originated in the United States, Italy and Spain. T cells, B-cell-depleted T cells, or PBMCs provided the cDNA or gDNA that served as material.

Trimming removed 10 bases at V and 7 bases at J, with 19 bases between. CDR1 is MNHEY and CDR2 is SMNVEV in the germline V gene (reference sequence). This CDR3 spans 13 amino acids. The clonotype comes from a man aged 60 to 75 with acute or convalescent COVID-19. V gene TRBV27 combines with J gene TRBJ1-2, with D maybe TRBD1 (5 bases). Sequencing was carried out using peripheral blood. CDR3 in amino acids: CATPGEGTGGYTF. Here the CDR3 DNA reads TGTGCCACACCCGGGGAGGGGACTGGTGGCTACACCTTC.